This TCR beta chain came from a study of blood T cell repertoires in COVID-19. Study-level information: Acute-phase and convalescent COVID-19 samples originated in the United States, Italy and Spain. From T cells, B-cell-depleted T cells, or PBMCs came the material, which was cDNA or gDNA.

TCRdb keeps only in-frame clones here, not all; method: immunoSEQ multiplex PCR. In the table there are roughly 400,000 clones, roughly nine tenths of which are singletons. Participants were aged about 18 to 89 years from approximately 24 US areas. Donors were grouped by their self-reported clinical history. CDR3 length: 15 amino acids. In germline, CDR1 is LGHDT, CDR2 YNNKEL (reference sequence). The V gene end was trimmed by 3 bases and the J gene end by 1 base; junction bases not matched to a gene: 5. The specimen was PBMCs or T cells enriched from blood (not recorded which). This chain uses TRBV3-1 (or the pseudogene TRBV3-2) with TRBJ1-1, with 7 bases identical to TRBD1. The TCR comes from a woman aged 40 to 49 who had been exposed to COVID-19. The CDR3, as DNA: TGTGCCAGCAGCCACCGAGGGACAGCGAACACTGAAGCTTTCTTT. Residues: CASSHRGTANTEAFF.